Each of the 25 T cell receptor beta chains below was sequenced from the same sample in a study of T-cell reconstitution after alpha-beta-depleted transplantation in children. As it was prepared, the TCRbeta library received unique molecular identifiers. Each CDR3 protein is one row after TCRdb ran MiXCR on the PCR reads. There are hundreds of thousands of distinct CDR3 sequences in the sample; 10% to 13% occur only once, and just over 2% lies in the top ten. The sequenced sample was PBMCs, obtained before TCRalphabeta/CD19-depleted stem cell transplant. These receptors all come from a child aged 2 to 15 with inherited bone marrow failure, due to receive a stem cell transplant.

This clonotype was seen a handful of times. The chain is built from TRBV5-1 and TRBJ2-2; D is unclear. Trimming removed 5 bases at V and 0 bases at J, with 11 bases between. The CDR3 spans 15 residues. Looked up from germline, CDR1 is SGHRS and CDR2 is YFSETQ. Written as DNA, the CDR3 is TGCGCCAGCAGAATAGGAACCTCGAACACCGGGGAGCTGTTTTTT. Translated: CASRIGTSNTGELFF.

About this clonotype: A much larger clone differs by one base, so this may be a read error. It is likely a read error, because the conserved phenylalanine at the end of the CDR3 is missing. The chain joins TRBV7-2 to TRBJ2-1, with TRBD2 matching over 12 bases. Germline V gives CDR1 SGHTA, CDR2 FQGNSA. The CDR3 contains 15 residues. Germline trimming cut 4 bases from V and 4 bases from J; bases unmatched to any gene: 2. DNA of the CDR3: TGTGCCAGCAGCTGGACTAGCGGGAAGTACAATGAGCAGTTCATC. It yields the protein CASSWTSGKYNEQFI.

V usage is TRBV28 and J usage is TRBJ2-3; possible D gene TRBD2, 6 bases. The CDR3 spans 14 residues. The V gene's germline CDR1 is MDHEN and CDR2 SYDVKM. Trimming removed 6 bases at V and 6 bases at J, with 16 bases between. The CDR3 protein is CASSPAGLGDTQYF. For the CDR3, the DNA is TGTGCCAGCAGCCCAGCGGGTTTAGGGGATACGCAGTATTTT. Using reference TRBV28 and TRBJ2-3 for the parts outside the CDR3, the full variable domain is DVKVTQSSRYLVKRTGEKVFLECVQDMDHENMFWYRQDPGLGLRLIYFSYDVKMKEKGDIPEGYSVSREKKERFSLILESASTNQTSMYLCASSPAGLGDTQYFGPGTRLTVL.

The V call is TRBV7-6, the J call TRBJ2-7, with 7 bases lining up with TRBD2. V was pared by 4 bases and J by 2 bases, with 8 bases of the junction left unmatched. The CDR3 is 15 amino acids. Germline V gene lookup returns CDR1 SGHVS and CDR2 FNYEAQ. CDR3: CASSSALRGTYEQYF. CDR3 coding DNA: TGTGCCAGCAGCTCCGCACTGCGGGGGACCTACGAGCAGTACTTC.

This clonotype was detected ten times or more. The CDR3 DNA is TGCGCCAGCAGGGGTCGAGGAGATACTAACTATGGCTACACCTTC. Its translation: CASRGRGDTNYGYTF. The gene calls are TRBV10-2 and TRBJ1-2; D unclear. The length of the CDR3 is 15 residues. Germline CDR1 reads WSHSY; CDR2 reads SAAADI. V lost 6 bases and J 0 bases, leaving 14 bases between the germline ends.

This clonotype has at least ten counts. The chain recombines TRBV27 with TRBJ2-7; unclear D gene. Germline V lookup: CDR1 MNHEY, CDR2 SMNVEV (reference sequence). The V end was cut by 3 bases, the J end by 2 bases, with 8 bases between. CDR3 length: 13 residues. The CDR3 bases are TGTGCCAGCAGTTTTTCGGTAGCCTACGAGCAGTACTTC. This translates into CASSFSVAYEQYF.

This clonotype occurred a few times. The gene calls are TRBV6-2 or TRBV6-3 and TRBJ1-2, with D perhaps TRBD1 (5 bases). Germline CDR1 is MNHEY and CDR2 is SVGEGT. CDR3 length: 13 residues. The ends were cut back, 5 bases at V and 2 bases at J, with 9 bases in the middle. The CDR3 region has the DNA TGTGCCAGCAGTCCCAGACAGAACTATGGCTACACCTTC. It is translated as CASSPRQNYGYTF.

Remarks on this clonotype: A much larger clone sits a single nucleotide away, making a read error possible. The CDR3 sequence: CASSQRVASGTDGQFF. DNA for the CDR3: TGCGCCAGCAGCCAACGGGTGGCTAGCGGGACGGATGGGCAGTTCTTC. The chain recombines TRBV4-3 with TRBJ2-1; 9 bases line up with TRBD2. The CDR3 runs 16 residues. With V trimmed by 2 bases and J by 12 bases, 14 bases remained unmatched. Germline CDR1 reads LGHNA; CDR2 reads YSLEER.

This clonotype was picked up a small number of times. This chain uses TRBV12-3 or TRBV12-4 with TRBJ2-1; 8 bases line up with TRBD2. The CDR3 has 13 amino acids. Unmatched junction bases numbered 8, after V lost 6 bases and J lost 10 bases. CDR3 coding DNA: TGTGCCAGCAGGCTACCAGCGGGAGACGAGCAGTTCTTC. It translates to CASRLPAGDEQFF.

The sample holds a few counts of this clonotype. The rearrangement links TRBV18 to TRBJ2-7; 8 nucleotides align to TRBD1. The V and J ends lost 3 bases and 3 bases, in that order; junction bases with no gene match: 7. Germline V gene data show CDR1 as KGHSH and CDR2 as LQKENI. The CDR3 sequence is 15 residues long. CDR3 nucleotides: TGTGCCAGCTCACCTAGTTCAGGGGGCATCTACGAGCAGTACTTC. The encoded protein is CASSPSSGGIYEQYF.

This clonotype has only a few counts. J is TRBJ2-1 and V is TRBV30, with TRBD2 matching over 9 bases. The CDR3 spans 16 residues. In germline, CDR1 is GTSNPN, CDR2 SVGIG (reference sequence). Trimming took 4 bases from V and 0 from J; bases not matched to a gene: 7. CDR3 DNA sequence: TGTGCCTGGAAACGGGCGGGAGGGCCCTCCTACAATGAGCAGTTCTTC. It is translated as CAWKRAGGPSYNEQFF.

Many counts were recorded for this clonotype. The J gene is TRBJ2-5, the V gene TRBV29-1; no definite D call. V dropped 6 bases and J dropped 4 bases, with 15 bases sitting between them. CDR1 is SQVTM, CDR2 ANQGSEA, per germline. The CDR3 covers 13 residues. The CDR3, as DNA: TGCAGCGTCGAGAAGGGCATCTCAGAGACCCAGTACTTC. Amino acid sequence: CSVEKGISETQYF.

This clonotype was found many times. J is TRBJ2-3 and V is TRBV20-1; D is perhaps TRBD2 (5 bases). The CDR3 spans 14 residues. Germline V gives CDR1 DFQATT, CDR2 SNEGSKA (reference sequence). Trimming took 3 bases from V and 0 from J, leaving 10 bases between them. The CDR3 protein is CSASASSSTDTQYF. In DNA, the CDR3 is TGCAGTGCTAGCGCTAGCTCTAGCACAGATACGCAGTATTTT.

This clonotype was detected ten times or more. This chain uses TRBV29-1 with TRBJ2-6; D is unresolved. The CDR3 contains 14 residues. Trimming removed 3 bases from V and 0 bases from J, with 6 bases in between. The germline V gene encodes CDR1 SQVTM and CDR2 ANQGSEA. CDR3 sequence (DNA): TGCAGCGTTGATTCAGCCTCTGGGGCCAACGTCCTGACTTTC. The encoded protein is CSVDSASGANVLTF. Together with reference TRBV29-1 and TRBJ2-6, the CDR3 gives the full variable domain: SAVISQKPSRDICQRGTSLTIQCQVDSQVTMMFWYRQQPGQSLTLIATANQGSEATYESGFVIDKFPISRPNLTFSTLTVSNMSPEDSSIYLCSVDSASGANVLTFGAGSRLTVL.

This clonotype has ten or more counts. The CDR3 DNA reads TGCGCCAGCAGCCAGAGGGGGACTAGCGGGTTTTTCAATGAGCAGTTCTTC. Translated, it gives CASSQRGTSGFFNEQFF. The V call is TRBV4-1, the J call TRBJ2-1, with 12 bases that match TRBD2. Germline CDR1 is MGHRA and CDR2 is YSYEKL. V gave up 3 bases and J gave up 6 bases; unmatched junction bases: 9. The CDR3 is 17 residues long.

In its sample, this clonotype was seen many times. The genes are TRBV7-7 and TRBJ2-2; D perhaps matches TRBD2 (6 bases). This CDR3 spans 15 amino acids. The V end was cut by 5 bases, the J end by 1 base, with 11 bases between. Germline lookup yields CDR1 SSHAT and CDR2 FNYEAQ (reference sequence). The CDR3 protein is CASSPLSGNTGELFF. As DNA, the CDR3 is TGTGCCAGCAGCCCTCTTAGCGGGAACACCGGGGAGCTGTTTTTT.

This clonotype has ten or more counts. This CDR3 reads CAWSAPRNTQYF. The CDR3 DNA follows: TGTGCCTGGAGTGCCCCTAGAAATACGCAGTATTTT. This sequence joins TRBV30 and TRBJ2-3; D gene ambiguous. The ends were cut back, 1 base at V and 7 bases at J, with 9 bases in the middle. The germline CDR1 and CDR2 sequences are GTSNPN and SVGIG (reference sequence). CDR3 length equals 12 residues.

This sequence joins TRBV19 and TRBJ2-1, with 11 nucleotides matching TRBD2. This CDR3 is 16 amino acids long. With V trimmed by 2 bases and J by 6 bases, 6 bases remained unmatched. Germline V gene sequence: CDR1 LNHDA, CDR2 SQIVND (reference sequence). The CDR3 sequence: CASSILLAGALNEQFF. Written as DNA, the CDR3 is TGTGCCAGTAGTATATTACTAGCGGGAGCCCTCAATGAGCAGTTCTTC.

This clonotype has a count of ten or more. This rearrangement joins TRBV7-2 to TRBJ2-7, with a tentative D call TRBD2 (6 bases). Germline assignment: CDR1 SGHTA and CDR2 FQGNSA. Trimming pared 4 bases from V and 0 bases from J, leaving 13 bases between. The CDR3 spans 15 residues. This chain's CDR3 is CASSWAGGASYEQYF. The CDR3 nucleotides read TGTGCCAGCAGCTGGGCGGGCGGGGCCTCCTACGAGCAGTACTTC.

This chain joins TRBV5-1 and TRBJ2-7; tentative D call: TRBD2 (6 bases). Germline CDR1 SGHRS, CDR2 YFSETQ. CDR3 length: 14 amino acids. V was cut by 4 bases and J by 1 base, with 12 bases left in between. CDR3: CASSGEAVSYEQYF. CDR3 nucleotides: TGCGCCAGCAGCGGGGAGGCGGTTTCCTACGAGCAGTACTTC. The full variable domain, completed using reference TRBV5-1 and TRBJ2-7, is KAGVTQTPRYLIKTRGQQVTLSCSPISGHRSVSWYQQTPGQGLQFLFEYFSETQRNKGNFPGRFSGRQFSNSRSEMNVSTLELGDSALYLCASSGEAVSYEQYFGPGTRLTVT.

This clonotype has at least ten counts. The V gene is TRBV7-2, the J gene TRBJ2-3, with D maybe TRBD2 (5 bases). Germline V gives CDR1 SGHTA, CDR2 FQGNSA. Trimming removed 3 bases from V and 4 bases from J, with 14 bases in between. The CDR3 totals 15 residues. The CDR3 is CASSFARGMSDTQYF. CDR3 DNA sequence: TGTGCCAGCAGCTTCGCCAGAGGGATGTCAGATACGCAGTATTTT.

This clonotype was recorded at least ten times. CDR3 region: CASKVGGGRTYNEQFF. CDR3 coding DNA: TGTGCCAGCAAGGTCGGGGGAGGGCGGACCTACAATGAGCAGTTCTTC. This rearrangement joins TRBV28 to TRBJ2-1, with TRBD2 matching over 7 bases. V was clipped by 7 bases and J by 2 bases; unmatched bases: 11. The CDR3 covers 16 residues. Germline lookup yields CDR1 MDHEN and CDR2 SYDVKM.

This clonotype was recorded at least ten times. The J gene is TRBJ1-4, the V gene TRBV12-3 or TRBV12-4; 7 nucleotides align to TRBD1. The CDR3 spans 16 residues. V lost 4 bases and J lost 1; bases outside the gene matches: 6. CDR3 region: CASSSKYRGTNEKLFF. CDR3 DNA: TGTGCCAGCAGTTCCAAGTACAGGGGAACTAATGAAAAACTGTTTTTT.

This clonotype was seen a handful of times. J is TRBJ2-3 and V is TRBV5-1; TRBD2 aligns across 10 bases. Germline-derived CDR1 and CDR2 are SGHRS and YFSETQ. V gave up 0 bases and J gave up 2 bases; unmatched junction bases: 6. This CDR3 is built from 17 residues. CDR3 protein: CASSLATSGSLTDTQYF. CDR3 nucleotides: TGCGCCAGCAGCTTGGCGACTAGCGGGTCCCTCACAGATACGCAGTATTTT.

This clonotype was observed at least ten times. The chain joins TRBV6-2 or TRBV6-3 to TRBJ1-1, with D unresolved. Trimming cost V 6 bases and J 2 bases, with 10 bases left between them. The CDR3 extends over 13 amino acids. CDR1 and CDR2 (germline): MNHEY, SVGEGT. As DNA, the CDR3 is TGTGCCAGCAGCCGCCCCGGTAACACTGAAGCTTTCTTT. It encodes CASSRPGNTEAFF.